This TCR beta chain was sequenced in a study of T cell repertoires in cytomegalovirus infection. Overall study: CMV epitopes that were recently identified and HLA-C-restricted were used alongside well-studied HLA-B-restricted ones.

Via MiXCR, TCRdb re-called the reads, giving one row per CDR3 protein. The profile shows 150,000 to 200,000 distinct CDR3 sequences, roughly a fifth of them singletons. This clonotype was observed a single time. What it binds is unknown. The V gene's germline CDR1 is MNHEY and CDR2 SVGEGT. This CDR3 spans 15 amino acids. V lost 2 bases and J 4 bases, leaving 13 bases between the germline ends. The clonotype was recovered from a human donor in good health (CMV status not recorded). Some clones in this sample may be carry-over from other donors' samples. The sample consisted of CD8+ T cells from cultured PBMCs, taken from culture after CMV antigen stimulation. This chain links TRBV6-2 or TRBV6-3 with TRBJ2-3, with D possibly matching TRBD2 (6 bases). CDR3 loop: CASSYLLANADTQYF. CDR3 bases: TGTGCCAGCAGTTACCTCCTAGCGAACGCAGATACGCAGTATTTT.